The T cell receptor beta chain under discussion was sequenced for a study of sequential checkpoint blockade in melanoma. At the level of the study: Maintenance nivolumab came after either treatment sequence.

Germline CDR1 is SGHRS and CDR2 is YFSETQ. This CDR3 is built from 15 residues. Trimming cost V 0 bases and J 5 bases, with 12 bases left between them. For this clone: Its antigen is not known.

General observations from the study: Patients with week-13 increases in T-cell fraction and clonality benefited about 30 times more often.

Treatment defined: randomized to nivolumab then ipilimumab (arm A) or the reverse (arm B). DNA-damaging chemotherapy had not been given to any patient beforehand. Using immunoSEQ multiplex PCR, the repertoire was profiled, and TCRdb retains in-frame clones only, with some absent. Among about 3,500 clones, around a fifth were seen once, and the ten largest hold approximately 14%. The TCR comes from a human patient with melanoma. Some clones in this sample may be carry-over from other donors' samples. The J gene is TRBJ1-5, the V gene TRBV5-1; TRBD1 is a possible D gene (5 bases). Material: tumor tissue (inferred from file names), obtained from a patient given nivolumab and ipilimumab in sequence. As DNA, the CDR3 is TGCGCCAGCAGCTTGGATGGGGCGAGGGATCAGCCCCAGCATTTT. Its translation is CASSLDGARDQPQHF.